The clone carrying this T cell receptor beta chain has ten or more counts. Its antigen remains unknown. Previously described methods and listed TCR primers produced bulk TCR libraries. TCRdb re-called the PCR reads through MiXCR, storing one row per CDR3 protein. The sample carries about 640,000 distinct CDR3 sequences, nearly 20% recorded once. The data are from a study of molecular identifiers for immune sequencing clone quantification. Study as a whole: Replicates involved a five-way split of RNA from around 20,000 or 100,000 naive CD8 cells, with sequencing of four.

The study, taken as a whole, reports: Clone sizes could be underestimated for highly expanded clones when identical TCR molecules share a barcode.

The CDR3 sequence is 16 residues long. V was shortened by 3 bases and J by 0 bases, with 15 bases between the two germline ends. Germline V CDR1 and CDR2: MGHRA, YSYEKL. This rearrangement joins TRBV4-1 to TRBJ2-7; a weak D match, TRBD2 (5 bases). The sequenced sample was naive CD8+ T cells from blood, with Jurkat cell RNA spiked in. As to subset: FACS-sorted CD8+CD4-CCR7+CD45RA+ naive T cells. The sequence came from a human donor in good health. Some libraries in this study had Jurkat cell RNA spiked in. The DNA for the CDR3 is TGCGCCAGCAGCCAGGAACCCCGGGGTTTCTCCTACGAGCAGTACTTC. It translates to CASSQEPRGFSYEQYF.